This T cell receptor beta chain was captured in a study of vaccination effects on CD4 cells after COVID-19. ViraFEST expansion of antigen-specific CD4+ T cells with viral peptide pools preceded sequencing. Researchers isolated CD4+ T cells once approximately eleven days of culture had elapsed. Vaccinated recipients, who were negative for nucleocapsid antibodies, had no history of SARS-CoV-2 infection. The culture medium for a few million PBMC per well included roughly 10 IU/ml IL-2 and about 9.1 ug/ml peptides. Researchers swapped half the medium for IL-2 medium on both days 3 and 7. Generated by immunoSEQ multiplex PCR, the TCRdb table keeps only in-frame clones and is missing some. The repertoire holds 65,000 to 90,000 clones, with about 70% as singletons. The study's findings and limits: Vaccine- and infection-induced clones showed marked clonal contraction late following vaccination. Convalescent patients were scarce, and early post-infection timepoints were absent.

Germline CDR1 is SNHLY and CDR2 is FYNNEI. J lost 7 bases, V lost 9 bases, and 9 bases had no gene match. The CDR3 length is 13 residues. About this clone itself: What it binds is not known.

The sequences come from CD4+ T cells from PBMCs cultured with HCoV-NL63 spike peptides, collected before COVID-19 vaccination. The chain links TRBV2 to TRBJ1-2; 9 bases are shared with TRBD1. The sequence came from a human donor who received a COVID-19 vaccine. CDR3 residues: CASRRGTGSGYTF. Written as DNA, the CDR3 is TGTGCCAGTAGGAGAGGGACAGGGAGTGGCTACACCTTC. Full variable domain (outside the CDR3, taken from reference TRBV2 and TRBJ1-2): EPEVTQTPSHQVTQMGQEVILRCVPISNHLYFYWYRQILGQKVEFLVSFYNNEISEKSEIFDDQFSVERPDGSNFTLKIRSTKLEDSAMYFCASRRGTGSGYTFGSGTRLTVV.